This T cell receptor beta chain stems from a study of control samples from healthy donors and cancer patients. The V and J ends lost 0 bases and 1 base respectively, with 10 bases between them. The CDR3 covers 15 residues. Looked up from germline, CDR1 is SGHTA and CDR2 is FQGNSA. Only in-frame clones appear in the TCRdb table, and some are missing; sequencing was by immunoSEQ multiplex PCR. The data contain some 200,000 clones, roughly 94% of them seen just once; the ten biggest clones take up 1.5%. The J gene is TRBJ2-7, the V gene TRBV7-2; TRBD1 might be the D (5 bases). Material for sequencing was blood. The sequence was obtained from a man over 45 in good health. The CDR3 bases are TGTGCCAGCAGCTTAGCCAGGGTAAGGTCCTACGAGCAGTACTTC. Translating it yields CASSLARVRSYEQYF.